The clone carrying this TCR beta chain was seen repeatedly, ten times or more. The sample belongs to a study of T-cell reconstitution after alpha-beta-depleted transplantation in children. Preparing the TCRbeta library involved the use of unique molecular identifiers. TCRdb re-called the PCR reads through MiXCR, storing one row per CDR3 protein. The sample includes roughly 100,000 distinct CDR3 sequences, about 6% of them seen just once. Between the trimmed V and J ends, which lost 5 bases and 9 bases, there was a span of 11 bases. The CDR3 loop spans 12 amino acids. CDR1 and CDR2 (germline): MNHNY, SVGAGI (reference sequence).

This rearrangement joins TRBV6-6 to TRBJ2-1, with D uncertain. This specimen consisted of PBMCs, mostly from graft donor cells, obtained 60 days after TCRalphabeta/CD19-depleted stem cell transplant. This receptor was obtained from a female patient aged 2 to 10 who had a stem cell transplant for Fanconi anemia, so the T cells may come from the graft donor. The CDR3 sequence is CASSPRMSEQFF. As DNA, the CDR3 is TGTGCCAGCAGTCCGAGGATGAGTGAGCAGTTCTTC.